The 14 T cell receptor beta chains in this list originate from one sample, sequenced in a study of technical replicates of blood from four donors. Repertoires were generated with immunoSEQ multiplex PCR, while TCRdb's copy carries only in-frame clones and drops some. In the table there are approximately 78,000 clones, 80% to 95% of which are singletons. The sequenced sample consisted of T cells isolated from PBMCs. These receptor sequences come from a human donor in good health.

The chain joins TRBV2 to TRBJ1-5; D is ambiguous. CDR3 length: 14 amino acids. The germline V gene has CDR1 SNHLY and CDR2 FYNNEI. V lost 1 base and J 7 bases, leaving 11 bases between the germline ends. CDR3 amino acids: CASSEDRGDQPQHF. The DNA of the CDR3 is TGTGCCAGCAGTGAAGACCGGGGAGACCAGCCCCAGCATTTT.

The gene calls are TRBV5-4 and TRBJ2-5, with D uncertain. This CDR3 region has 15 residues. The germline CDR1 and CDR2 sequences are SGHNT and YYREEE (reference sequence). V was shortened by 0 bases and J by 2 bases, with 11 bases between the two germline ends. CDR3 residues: CASSLEPGSQETQYF. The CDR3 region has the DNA TGTGCCAGCAGCTTGGAGCCGGGTAGTCAAGAGACCCAGTACTTC.

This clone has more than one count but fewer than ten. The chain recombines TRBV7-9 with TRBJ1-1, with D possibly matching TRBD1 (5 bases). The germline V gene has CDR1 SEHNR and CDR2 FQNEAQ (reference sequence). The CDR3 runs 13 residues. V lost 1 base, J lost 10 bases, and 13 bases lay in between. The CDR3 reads CASSLGLAGPAFF. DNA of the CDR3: TGTGCCAGCAGCTTAGGTCTGGCGGGACCAGCTTTCTTT.

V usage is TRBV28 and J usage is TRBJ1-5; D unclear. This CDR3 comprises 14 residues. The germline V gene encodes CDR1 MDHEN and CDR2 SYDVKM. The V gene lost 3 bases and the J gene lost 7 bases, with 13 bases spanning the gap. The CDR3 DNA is TGTGCCAGCAGTTTTGGTCGAGCAGGCCAGCCCCAGCATTTT. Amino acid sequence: CASSFGRAGQPQHF. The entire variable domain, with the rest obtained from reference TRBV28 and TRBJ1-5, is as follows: DVKVTQSSRYLVKRTGEKVFLECVQDMDHENMFWYRQDPGLGLRLIYFSYDVKMKEKGDIPEGYSVSREKKERFSLILESASTNQTSMYLCASSFGRAGQPQHFGDGTRLSIL.

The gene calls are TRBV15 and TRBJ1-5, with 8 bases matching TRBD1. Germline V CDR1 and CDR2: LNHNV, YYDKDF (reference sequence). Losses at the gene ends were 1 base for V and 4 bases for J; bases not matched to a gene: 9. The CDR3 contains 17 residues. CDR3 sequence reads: CATSRGPRTGLNQPQHF. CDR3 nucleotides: TGTGCCACCAGCAGAGGTCCTAGGACAGGGTTAAATCAGCCCCAGCATTTT.

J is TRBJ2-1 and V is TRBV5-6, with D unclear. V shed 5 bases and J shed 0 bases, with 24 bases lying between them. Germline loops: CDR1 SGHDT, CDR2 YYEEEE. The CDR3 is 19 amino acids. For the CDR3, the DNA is TGTGCCAGCAGATCCGCGACTGGATCTCCATCGAGCTCCTACAATGAGCAGTTCTTC. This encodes CASRSATGSPSSSYNEQFF.

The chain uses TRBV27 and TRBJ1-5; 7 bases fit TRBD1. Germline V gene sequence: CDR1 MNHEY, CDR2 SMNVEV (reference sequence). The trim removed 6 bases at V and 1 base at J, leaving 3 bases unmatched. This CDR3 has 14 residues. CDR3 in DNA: TGTGCCAGCAGGACAGGGATAAGCAATCAGCCCCAGCATTTT. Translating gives CASRTGISNQPQHF.

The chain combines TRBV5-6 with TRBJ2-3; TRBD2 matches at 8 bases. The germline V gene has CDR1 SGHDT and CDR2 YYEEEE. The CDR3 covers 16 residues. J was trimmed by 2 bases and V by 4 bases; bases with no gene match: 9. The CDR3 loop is CASSKPAGDLTDTQYF. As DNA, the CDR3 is TGTGCCAGCAGCAAGCCAGCGGGGGACCTCACAGATACGCAGTATTTT.

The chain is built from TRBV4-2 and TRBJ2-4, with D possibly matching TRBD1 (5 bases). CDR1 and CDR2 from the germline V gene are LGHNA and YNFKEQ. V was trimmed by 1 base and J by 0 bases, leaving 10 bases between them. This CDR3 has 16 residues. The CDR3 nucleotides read TGTGCCAGCAGCCAAGTAACAGGAGTAGCCAAAAACATTCAGTACTTC. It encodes CASSQVTGVAKNIQYF.

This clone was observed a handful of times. CDR3 residues: CASSHGLGGDNEQFF. The CDR3 DNA reads TGTGCCAGCAGTCATGGATTAGGCGGGGACAATGAGCAGTTCTTC. The chain has TRBV2 and TRBJ2-1, with D tentatively TRBD2 (6 bases). Germline assignment: CDR1 SNHLY and CDR2 FYNNEI. V shed 5 bases and J shed 5 bases, with 16 bases lying between them. The CDR3 covers 15 residues. Variable domain in full (rest from reference TRBV2 and TRBJ2-1): EPEVTQTPSHQVTQMGQEVILRCVPISNHLYFYWYRQILGQKVEFLVSFYNNEISEKSEIFDDQFSVERPDGSNFTLKIRSTKLEDSAMYFCASSHGLGGDNEQFFGPGTRLTVL.

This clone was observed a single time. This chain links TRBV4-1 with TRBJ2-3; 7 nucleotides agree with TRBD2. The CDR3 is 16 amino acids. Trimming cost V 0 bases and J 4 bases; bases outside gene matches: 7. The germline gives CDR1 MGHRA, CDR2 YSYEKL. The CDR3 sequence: CASSQDGREIPDTQYF. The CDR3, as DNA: TGCGCCAGCAGCCAAGATGGGAGGGAAATACCAGATACGCAGTATTTT.

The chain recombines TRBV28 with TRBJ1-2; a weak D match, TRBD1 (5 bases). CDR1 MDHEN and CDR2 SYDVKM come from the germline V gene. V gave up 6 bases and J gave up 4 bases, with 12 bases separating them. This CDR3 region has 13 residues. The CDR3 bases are TGTGCCAGCAGCGAAGGGGTGGCCTATGGCTACACCTTC. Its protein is CASSEGVAYGYTF.

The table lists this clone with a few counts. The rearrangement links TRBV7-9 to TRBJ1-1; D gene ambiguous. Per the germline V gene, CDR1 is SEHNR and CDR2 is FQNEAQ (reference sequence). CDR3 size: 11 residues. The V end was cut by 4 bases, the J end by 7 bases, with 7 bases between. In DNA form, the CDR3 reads TGTGCCAGCAGCTCATCAGGTGAAGCTTTCTTT. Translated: CASSSSGEAFF.

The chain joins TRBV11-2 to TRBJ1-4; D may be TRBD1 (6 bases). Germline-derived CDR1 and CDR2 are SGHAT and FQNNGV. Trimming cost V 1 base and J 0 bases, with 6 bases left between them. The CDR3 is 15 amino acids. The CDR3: CASSLAGATNEKLFF. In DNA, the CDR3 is TGTGCCAGCAGCTTAGCAGGGGCAACTAATGAAAAACTGTTTTTT.